These T cell receptor beta chains were read from a single sample in a study of cytomegalovirus exposure and HLA in healthy donors. Sequencing used immunoSEQ multiplex PCR; TCRdb keeps in-frame clones, though not all of them. The sample lists over 65,000 clones; about 68% were seen once. The source material was PBMCs. Receptors originate from a woman aged 30 to 39 in good health and CMV-seropositive. Each CDR3 is given with its conserved first and last residue. Fields, in order: CDR3 protein, D gene, J gene, V gene. The D gene is left open where the match is weak.

CASSLLASGSVNEQFF TRBD2 TRBJ2-1 TRBV7-9
CASSQRSNSNQPQHF NA TRBJ1-5 TRBV4-2
CASSSRQGIKGEQFF TRBD1 TRBJ2-1 TRBV7-2
CASSALTGSFEQYF NA TRBJ2-7 TRBV6-1
CASRSYSGASYNEQFF TRBD2 TRBJ2-1 TRBV5-6
CASSRPVGYEQYF NA TRBJ2-7 TRBV5-6
CASSAGQGGEKLFF TRBD1 TRBJ1-4 TRBV9
CAIRIPDRGQGADTQYF TRBD1 TRBJ2-3 TRBV10-3
CASSLGEGLAGSYEQYF TRBD2 TRBJ2-7 TRBV7-6
CASSVEMNTEAFF NA TRBJ1-1 TRBV5-6
CASSGSGRANTGELFF TRBD2 TRBJ2-2 TRBV28
CASSWRKAAGDTQYF NA TRBJ2-3 TRBV5-1
CASWTANQPQHF NA TRBJ1-5 TRBV28
CASSPTGSTDTQYF NA TRBJ2-3 TRBV7-3
CASSALQGVQETQYF TRBD1 TRBJ2-5 TRBV5-5
CASSLAGGRSYEQYF TRBD2 TRBJ2-7 TRBV5-4
CASSTGGQGSRGEKLFF TRBD1 TRBJ1-4 TRBV19
CASSLTAGAPDTQYF TRBD2 TRBJ2-3 TRBV4-1
CASSLVGPPNLYF NA TRBJ2-7 TRBV7-8
CASSLTGGQETQYF NA TRBJ2-5 TRBV7-3
CASELTSGSGDTQYF TRBD2 TRBJ2-3 TRBV27
CASSLGLVGGQFETQYF TRBD1 TRBJ2-5 TRBV5-1
CASSIGTGGGQYF TRBD1 TRBJ2-4 TRBV19
CASSYETGLLEQYF TRBD1 TRBJ2-7 TRBV7-8
CASSLPRLASYNEQFF TRBD2 TRBJ2-1 TRBV7-8
CASSSGTGHKNIQYF NA TRBJ2-4 TRBV13
CASSRQGLGNQPQHF TRBD1 TRBJ1-5 TRBV27
CACSTGTKYNEQFF TRBD2 TRBJ2-1 TRBV30
CASSQSLAGSYNEQFF NA TRBJ2-1 TRBV4-1
CASSFTSAGANNEQFF TRBD2 TRBJ2-1 TRBV9
CASSEFGGTSYYNEQFF NA TRBJ2-1 TRBV27
CASSYGQGRIQYF TRBD1 TRBJ2-4 TRBV6-5
CSLTGQGGDTQYF TRBD1 TRBJ2-3 TRBV29-1
CASSWGDSPYEQYF NA NA TRBV5-6
CASSTPGQPEKLFF TRBD1 TRBJ1-4 TRBV27
CASSMRAAREGAGEQYF TRBD2 TRBJ2-7 TRBV19
CASSELGLNTEAFF NA TRBJ1-1 TRBV6-1
CASSLTGSNQPQHF NA TRBJ1-5 TRBV7-8
CASSGQGANTEAFF NA TRBJ1-1 TRBV5-1
CASRSTIGQGSSYEQYF TRBD1 TRBJ2-7 TRBV13
CASSWGQGACEAFF TRBD1 TRBJ1-1 TRBV5-1
CASSLLGGSEAFF NA TRBJ1-1 TRBV27
CASSQDREDDRGGNSPLHF TRBD1 TRBJ1-6 TRBV4-3
CAISGQYSYNEQFF NA TRBJ2-1 TRBV10-3
CASSFSLLRYF NA TRBJ2-7 TRBV28
CASSTTGGQPQHF TRBD1 TRBJ1-5 TRBV5-6
CASSNGQFLTYEQYF NA TRBJ2-7 TRBV18
CASGFSSYNEQFF NA TRBJ2-1 TRBV12-5
CASSSQSGTGLIF TRBD1 TRBJ2-1 TRBV7-2
CASSYSTFQVAFF NA TRBJ1-1 TRBV6-5
CASSLRTSGSEQFF TRBD2 TRBJ2-1 TRBV7-2
CASSLALNAEGSPLHF NA TRBJ1-6 TRBV11-2
CATSLGGLAGPGDTQYF TRBD2 TRBJ2-3 TRBV15
CASSLGLAGGTDTQYF TRBD2 TRBJ2-3 TRBV5-1